The clone carrying this T cell receptor beta chain was counted a few times. The antigen remains undetermined. These data originate in a study of T cell repertoires in cytomegalovirus infection. Across the whole study: CMV epitopes in the study were HLA-C-restricted (recently identified) and HLA-B-restricted (well studied). An indication of both CMV infection and matching HLA type came from public TCR beta signatures. Study-wide findings and caveats: Across the ex vivo response, the dominant clonotypes were HLA-C-restricted CMV-specific TCR beta clonotypes. Identification of carriers of CMV plus the relevant HLA was performed using cumulative public TCR beta family frequency.

V lost 3 bases to trimming and J lost 4 bases, with 7 bases between them. CDR1 is ENHRY, CDR2 SYGVKD, per germline. This CDR3 has 13 amino acids. MiXCR, run by TCRdb on the reads, gives a single entry per CDR3 protein. The data contain about 890,000 distinct CDR3 sequences, less than 40% of them singletons. The specimen was cultured CD8+ T cells from PBMCs, collected from culture after CMV antigen stimulation. V and J are TRBV10-3 and TRBJ2-1, with D unresolved. The clonotype comes from a human donor in good health (CMV status not recorded). Some clones in this sample may be carry-over from other donors' samples. The CDR3 coding sequence is TGTGCCATCAGTGAAGGACCTTACAATGAGCAGTTCTTC. This sequence encodes CAISEGPYNEQFF.